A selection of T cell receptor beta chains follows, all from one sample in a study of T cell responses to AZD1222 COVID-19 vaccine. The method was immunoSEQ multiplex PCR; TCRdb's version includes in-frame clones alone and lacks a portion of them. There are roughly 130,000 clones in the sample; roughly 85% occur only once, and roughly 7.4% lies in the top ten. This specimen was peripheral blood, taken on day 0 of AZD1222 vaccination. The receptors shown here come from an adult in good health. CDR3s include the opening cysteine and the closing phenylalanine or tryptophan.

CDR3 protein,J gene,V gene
CASSPGTVGYEQYF,TRBJ2-7,TRBV7-9
CASSLAGPNEQYF,TRBJ2-7,TRBV11-2
CATSRGGTRRGNEQFF,TRBJ2-1,TRBV15
CASSPHREPNYEQYF,TRBJ2-7,TRBV19
CASSPQDRGFSSYNEQFF,TRBJ2-1,TRBV9
CASSMGFTSNQPQHF,TRBJ1-5,TRBV19
CAWVLFGNTIYF,TRBJ1-3,TRBV30
CASRSPLGDREKLFF,TRBJ1-4,TRBV19
CASSPRQAEGDNEQFF,TRBJ2-1,TRBV7-3
CASSQEPSGVRYF,TRBJ2-7,TRBV3-1/TRBV3-2
CASSPQSGALSGNTIYF,TRBJ1-3,TRBV7-6
CATSRDRDGNTEAFF,TRBJ1-1,TRBV15
CASSGASGNEQFF,TRBJ2-1,TRBV10-1
CATTSRGGTGELFF,TRBJ2-2,TRBV6-5
CASSQGGTAASPLHF,TRBJ1-6,TRBV3-1/TRBV3-2
CSVEGPGVSLEFF,TRBJ2-1,TRBV29-1
CASSGRTGAETQYF,TRBJ2-5,TRBV9
CASSSRTGFAEQYF,TRBJ2-7,TRBV11-2
CASSLEGAGLGEQYF,TRBJ2-7,TRBV28
CASRRTSGKSYEQYF,TRBJ2-7,TRBV19
CASSIGQGTQPQHF,TRBJ1-5,TRBV19
CASRDASGTDTQYF,TRBJ2-3,TRBV6-5
CASRGSGTVNQPQHF,TRBJ1-5,TRBV28
CAWSVIGARGYTF,TRBJ1-2,TRBV30
CASSPREGQGTPEAFF,TRBJ1-1,TRBV18
CASSSRRENTEAFF,TRBJ1-1,TRBV13
CASAKGAASYEQYF,TRBJ2-7,TRBV21-1
CASSRRSTGLDTEAFF,TRBJ1-1,TRBV9
CASSLGQGNNEQYF,TRBJ2-7,TRBV5-1
CASSLLAGGADTQYF,TRBJ2-3,TRBV5-8
CASLRVVADGYTF,TRBJ1-2,TRBV10-2
CASSQAGAGTGELFF,TRBJ2-2,TRBV4-1
CSVGQGTTNEKLFF,TRBJ1-4,TRBV29-1
CAWSVAGEGNTIYF,TRBJ1-3,TRBV30
CASSLNMVSNQPQHF,TRBJ1-5,TRBV27
CASSLTSEGETQYF,TRBJ2-5,TRBV5-6
CASSALGELFF,TRBJ1-4,TRBV9
CASSPRSQGTYEQYF,TRBJ2-7,TRBV18
CASSPTDSINTGELFF,TRBJ2-2,TRBV11-3
CASSVAGGEQYF,TRBJ2-7,TRBV19
CASGLVRPLTIYF,TRBJ1-3,TRBV12-5
CASSLISGNEQFF,TRBJ2-1,TRBV27
CAYAGQMNTEAFF,TRBJ1-1,TRBV30
CASSPYSTDTQYF,TRBJ2-3,TRBV11-3
CSVESGDRGVNYGYTF,TRBJ1-2,TRBV29-1
CASSGLGRNQPQHF,TRBJ1-5,TRBV6-2/TRBV6-3
CASSPPGGRAYEQYF,TRBJ2-7,TRBV18
CASSYSEWPQHF,TRBJ1-5,TRBV6-6
CASSTSDTQYF,TRBJ2-3,TRBV7-9
CASNLAGTYNEQFF,TRBJ2-1,TRBV11-2
CASTPGQGTAKLFF,TRBJ1-4,TRBV28
CASSAFFRLTSYEQYF,TRBJ2-7,TRBV19
CASSDWRTNTGELFF,TRBJ2-2,TRBV19
CASSVTSGSTDTQYF,TRBJ2-3,TRBV9
CASSARGDSTEAFF,TRBJ1-1,TRBV5-5
CASSLSGASYGYTF,TRBJ1-2,TRBV5-1
CASSGSGTGGVSNTGELFF,TRBJ2-2,TRBV10-2